The clone carrying this T cell receptor beta chain was found many times. Its antigen remains unknown. One entry per CDR3 protein results from TCRdb running MiXCR on the 5' RACE reads. This sample yields 20,000 to 25,000 distinct CDR3 sequences, of which 30% are seen a single time; approximately 2.2% belongs to the top ten. Whole-study findings and limits: Tumor-infiltrating Treg TCR alpha and beta sequences overlapped most with tumor naive CD4+ T cells, then blood naive.

J was trimmed by 4 bases and V by 5 bases; bases with no gene match: 10. This CDR3 region has 15 residues. CDR1 and CDR2 from the germline V gene are SGHTA and FQGTGA. The receptor comes from a female donor with breast cancer. The material sequenced was tumor-infiltrating naive CD4+ T cells sorted from the breast tumor. Described subset: naive CD4+ T cells, CD4+CD45RA+CD25-. V is TRBV7-3 and J is TRBJ2-7; 8 nucleotides match TRBD2. CDR3 region: CASSPKGGLAYEQYF. CDR3 sequence (DNA): TGTGCCAGCAGCCCAAAAGGCGGACTAGCTTACGAGCAGTACTTC.